The clone carrying this T cell receptor beta chain has more than one count but fewer than ten. This sample was included in a study of control samples from healthy donors and cancer patients. Germline CDR1 reads KGHSH; CDR2 reads LQKENI. The CDR3 covers 15 residues. The V end was cut by 2 bases, the J end by 3 bases, with 11 bases between. TCRdb's table, derived via immunoSEQ multiplex PCR, lists solely in-frame clones and lacks some. The profile covers 98,000 or so clones, with 70% to 85% appearing a single time and roughly 6.5% taken by the ten largest. This TCR was recovered from a man aged 18-30 years in good health. This sequence joins TRBV18 and TRBJ2-1; either TRBD1 or TRBD2 may fit D (6 bases each). The source material was blood. As DNA, the CDR3 is TGTGCCAGCTCACCAGGGGGGCAGGTCTACAATGAGCAGTTCTTC. Its protein is CASSPGGQVYNEQFF.